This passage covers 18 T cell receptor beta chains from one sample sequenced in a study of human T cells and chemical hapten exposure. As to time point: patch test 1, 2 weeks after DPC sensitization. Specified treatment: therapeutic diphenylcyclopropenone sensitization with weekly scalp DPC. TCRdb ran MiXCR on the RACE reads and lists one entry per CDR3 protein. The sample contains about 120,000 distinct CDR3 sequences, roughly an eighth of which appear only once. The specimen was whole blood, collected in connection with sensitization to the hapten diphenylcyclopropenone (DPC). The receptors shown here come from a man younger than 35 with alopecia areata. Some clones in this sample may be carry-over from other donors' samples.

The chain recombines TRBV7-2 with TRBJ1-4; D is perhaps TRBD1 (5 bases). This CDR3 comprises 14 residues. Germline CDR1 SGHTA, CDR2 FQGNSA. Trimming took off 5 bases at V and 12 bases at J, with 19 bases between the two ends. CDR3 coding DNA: TGTGCCAGCAGCCGGGGGGGGACCCCCGTCGAACTGTTTTTT. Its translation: CASSRGGTPVELFF.

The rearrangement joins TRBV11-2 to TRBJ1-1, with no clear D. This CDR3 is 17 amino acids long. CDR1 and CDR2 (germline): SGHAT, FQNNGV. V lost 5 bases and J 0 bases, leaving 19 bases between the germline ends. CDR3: CASSETGRPVMNTEAFF. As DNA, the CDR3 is TGTGCCAGCAGCGAGACCGGGAGACCTGTCATGAACACTGAAGCTTTCTTT.

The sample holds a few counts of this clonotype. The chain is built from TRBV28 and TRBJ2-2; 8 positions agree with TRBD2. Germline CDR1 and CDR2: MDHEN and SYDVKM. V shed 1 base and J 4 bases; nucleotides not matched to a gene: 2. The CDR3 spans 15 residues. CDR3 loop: CASSLSAGGTGELFF. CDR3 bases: TGTGCCAGCAGTTTATCGGCGGGGGGCACCGGGGAGCTGTTTTTT. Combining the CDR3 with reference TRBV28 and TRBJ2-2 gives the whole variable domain DVKVTQSSRYLVKRTGEKVFLECVQDMDHENMFWYRQDPGLGLRLIYFSYDVKMKEKGDIPEGYSVSREKKERFSLILESASTNQTSMYLCASSLSAGGTGELFFGEGSRLTVL.

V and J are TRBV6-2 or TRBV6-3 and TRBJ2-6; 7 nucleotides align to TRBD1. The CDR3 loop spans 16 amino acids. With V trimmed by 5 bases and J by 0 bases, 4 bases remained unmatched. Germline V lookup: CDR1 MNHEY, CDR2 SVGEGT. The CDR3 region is CASSPTGDSGANVLTF. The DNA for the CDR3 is TGTGCCAGCAGTCCTACAGGGGACTCTGGGGCCAACGTCCTGACTTTC.

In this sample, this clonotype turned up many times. CDR3 in amino acids: CASSQFRDSYNEKLFF. CDR3 bases: TGCGCCAGCAGCCAATTCCGAGACAGCTATAATGAAAAACTGTTTTTT. The genes are TRBV4-3 and TRBJ1-4, with D perhaps matching TRBD1 (5 bases). Trimming shortened V by 2 bases and J by 4 bases, and 14 bases separated the two germline ends. Germline CDR1 is LGHNA and CDR2 is YSLEER. The CDR3 totals 16 residues.

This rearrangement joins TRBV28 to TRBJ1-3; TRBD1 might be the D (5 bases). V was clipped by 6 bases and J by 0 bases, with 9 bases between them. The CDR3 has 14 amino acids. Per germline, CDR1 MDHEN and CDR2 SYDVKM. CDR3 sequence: CASRGLSSGNTIYF. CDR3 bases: TGTGCCAGCAGGGGACTGAGCTCTGGAAACACCATATATTTT.

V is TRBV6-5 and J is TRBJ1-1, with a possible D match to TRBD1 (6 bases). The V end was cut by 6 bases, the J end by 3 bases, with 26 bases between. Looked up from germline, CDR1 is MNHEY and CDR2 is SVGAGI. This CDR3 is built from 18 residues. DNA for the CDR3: TGTGCCAGCAGCCCCCAGGACAGCTCCTTTGGAATGGACACTGAAGCTTTCTTT. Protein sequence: CASSPQDSSFGMDTEAFF.

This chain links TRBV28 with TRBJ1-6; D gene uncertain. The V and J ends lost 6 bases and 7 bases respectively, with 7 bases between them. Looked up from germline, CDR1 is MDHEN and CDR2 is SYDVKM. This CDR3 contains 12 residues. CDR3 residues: CASREGNSPLHF. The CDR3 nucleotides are TGTGCCAGCAGGGAAGGAAATTCACCCCTCCACTTT.

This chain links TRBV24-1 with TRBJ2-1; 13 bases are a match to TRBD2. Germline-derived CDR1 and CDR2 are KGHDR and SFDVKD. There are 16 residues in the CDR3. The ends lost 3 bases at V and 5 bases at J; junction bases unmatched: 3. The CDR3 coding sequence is TGTGCCACCAGTGATCGACTAGCGGGGGGCCACAATGAGCAGTTCTTC. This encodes CATSDRLAGGHNEQFF.

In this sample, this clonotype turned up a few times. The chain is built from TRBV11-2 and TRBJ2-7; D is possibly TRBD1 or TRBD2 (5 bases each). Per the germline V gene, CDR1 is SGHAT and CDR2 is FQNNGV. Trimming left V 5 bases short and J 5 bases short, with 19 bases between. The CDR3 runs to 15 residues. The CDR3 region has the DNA TGTGCCAGCAGCCGCCTCCTAGACGGGGACCACGAGCAGTACGTC. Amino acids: CASSRLLDGDHEQYV.

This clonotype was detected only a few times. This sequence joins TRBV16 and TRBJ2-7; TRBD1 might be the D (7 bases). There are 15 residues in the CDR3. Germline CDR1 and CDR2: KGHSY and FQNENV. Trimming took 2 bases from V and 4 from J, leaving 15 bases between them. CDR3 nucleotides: TGTGCCAGCAGCCAACTGCAGGGGGGACGATACGAGCAGTACTTC. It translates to CASSQLQGGRYEQYF.

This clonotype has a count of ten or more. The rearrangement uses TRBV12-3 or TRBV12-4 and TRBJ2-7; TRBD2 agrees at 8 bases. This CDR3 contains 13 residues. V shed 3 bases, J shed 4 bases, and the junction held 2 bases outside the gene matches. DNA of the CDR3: TGTGCCAGCAGTTTCCGCGGGAGGTACGAGCAGTACGTC. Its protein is CASSFRGRYEQYV.

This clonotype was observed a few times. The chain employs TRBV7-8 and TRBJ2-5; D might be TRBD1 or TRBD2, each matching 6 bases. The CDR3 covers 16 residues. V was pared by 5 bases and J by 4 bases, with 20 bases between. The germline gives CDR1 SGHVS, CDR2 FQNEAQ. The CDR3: CASSRPKQGGAETQYF. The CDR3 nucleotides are TGTGCCAGCAGCCGACCAAAACAGGGAGGAGCAGAGACCCAGTACTTC.

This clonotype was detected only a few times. CDR3 in DNA: TGTGCCAGCAACAGGGCTAGCGGGGGGCGTTTGTTCGGCGAGCAGTACGTC. Protein sequence: CASNRASGGRLFGEQYV. The chain has TRBV27 and TRBJ2-7, with 11 bases fitting TRBD2. The trim removed 7 bases at V and 6 bases at J, leaving 17 bases unmatched. CDR1 is MNHEY and CDR2 is SMNVEV in the germline V gene (reference sequence). The CDR3 is 17 residues long.

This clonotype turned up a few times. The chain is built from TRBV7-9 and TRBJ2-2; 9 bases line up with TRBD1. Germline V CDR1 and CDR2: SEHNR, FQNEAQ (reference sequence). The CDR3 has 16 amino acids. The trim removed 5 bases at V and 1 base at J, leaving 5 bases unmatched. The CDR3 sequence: CASSPGTGKNTGELFF. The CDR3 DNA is TGTGCCAGCAGCCCGGGGACAGGGAAGAACACCGGGGAGCTGTTTTTT.

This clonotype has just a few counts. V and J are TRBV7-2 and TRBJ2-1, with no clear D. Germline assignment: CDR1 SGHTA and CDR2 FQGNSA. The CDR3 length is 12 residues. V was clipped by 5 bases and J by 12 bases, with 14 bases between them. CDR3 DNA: TGTGCCAGCAGCCTAGACAAGATCTGGCAGTTCTTC. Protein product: CASSLDKIWQFF.

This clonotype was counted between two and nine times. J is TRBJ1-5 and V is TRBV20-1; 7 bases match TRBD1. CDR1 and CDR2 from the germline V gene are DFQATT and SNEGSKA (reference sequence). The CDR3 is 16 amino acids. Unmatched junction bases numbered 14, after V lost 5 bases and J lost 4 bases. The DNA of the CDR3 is TGCAGTGCTCAGGACAGGCCGTTTAAGTTGAATCAGCCCCAGCATTTT. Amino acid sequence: CSAQDRPFKLNQPQHF.

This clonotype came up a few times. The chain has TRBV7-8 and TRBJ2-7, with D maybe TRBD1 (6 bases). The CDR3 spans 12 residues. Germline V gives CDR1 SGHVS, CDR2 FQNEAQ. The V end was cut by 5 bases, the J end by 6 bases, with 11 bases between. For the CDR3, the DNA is TGTGCCAGCAGCGCAAGCAGGGGCGAGCAGTACGTC. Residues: CASSASRGEQYV.